These 14 T cell receptor beta chains came from one sample sequenced in a study of T cell responses to AZD1222 COVID-19 vaccine. Only in-frame clones appear in the TCRdb table, and some are missing; sequencing was by immunoSEQ multiplex PCR. This table has about 110,000 clones, nearly 90% appearing once. The sequencing used peripheral blood, collected 28 days after the second AZD1222 dose. The receptors stem from an adult who received the AZD1222 COVID-19 vaccine.

The chain carries TRBV7-2 and TRBJ1-1; TRBD1 might be the D (5 bases). Germline CDR1 and CDR2: SGHTA and FQGNSA. The CDR3 runs to 15 residues. V shed 6 bases and J shed 0 bases, with 14 bases lying between them. CDR3 in amino acids: CASRRTGTMNTEAFF. In nucleotides, the CDR3 is TGTGCCAGCAGAAGGACCGGGACGATGAACACTGAAGCTTTCTTT.

This clone came up once. This rearrangement joins TRBV28 to TRBJ2-2; D uncertain. The CDR3 is 15 residues long. Germline lookup yields CDR1 MDHEN and CDR2 SYDVKM. The V end lost 6 bases, the J end lost 8 bases, and 19 bases lay between the germline ends. CDR3 bases: TGTGCCAGCAGAGTGCCTTGGACCACCACAGGGGAGCTGTTTTTT. As protein: CASRVPWTTTGELFF.

The rearrangement links TRBV11-2 to TRBJ2-1, with 10 bases lining up with TRBD2. CDR1 is SGHAT and CDR2 is FQNNGV in the germline V gene. Trimming cost V 6 bases and J 2 bases; bases outside gene matches: 13. The CDR3 is 18 residues long. The CDR3 bases are TGTGCCAGCAGTTCCACCCTAGCGGGAGCGGGGACCTACAATGAGCAGTTCTTC. Its translation: CASSSTLAGAGTYNEQFF.

This chain joins TRBV2 and TRBJ1-3; 9 nucleotides align to TRBD1. This CDR3 has 15 amino acids. CDR1 SNHLY and CDR2 FYNNEI come from the germline V gene. V was pared by 6 bases and J by 0 bases, with 3 bases of the junction left unmatched. CDR3 residues: CASRTTGGSGNTIYF. DNA of the CDR3: TGTGCCAGCAGGACGACAGGGGGCTCTGGAAACACCATATATTTT.

This clone was seen only once. This chain uses TRBV6-1 with TRBJ1-5; no definite D call. V dropped 2 bases and J dropped 13 bases, with 12 bases sitting between them. From germline, CDR1 is MNHNS and CDR2 SASEGT. The CDR3 covers 12 residues. The CDR3 DNA sequence: TGTGCCAGCAGTGAATGGCCAGGTGCACAGCATTTT. It codes for CASSEWPGAQHF.

The V gene is TRBV7-2, the J gene TRBJ2-7, with 9 bases that match TRBD1. Germline assignment: CDR1 SGHTA and CDR2 FQGNSA. The CDR3 spans 15 residues. J lost 5 bases, V lost 5 bases, and 10 bases had no gene match. CDR3 nucleotide sequence: TGTGCCAGCAGCCTCTCGGGACAGGGAAACCACGAGCAGTACTTC. This codes for CASSLSGQGNHEQYF.

The chain recombines TRBV20-1 with TRBJ2-7, with 14 nucleotides matching TRBD2. The CDR3 runs 16 residues. Germline lookup yields CDR1 DFQATT and CDR2 SNEGSKA (reference sequence). The V gene end was trimmed by 3 bases and the J gene end by 2 bases; junction bases not matched to a gene: 6. The CDR3 DNA follows: TGCAGTGCTAGTCTCCCGGGACTAGCGGGAGCCTACGAGCAGTACTTC. Its translation is CSASLPGLAGAYEQYF.

The rearrangement joins TRBV7-8 to TRBJ1-2; the D is unclear. In germline, CDR1 is SGHVS, CDR2 FQNEAQ. V lost 5 bases to trimming and J lost 2 bases, with 12 bases between them. The CDR3 is 14 amino acids. The CDR3 region is CASSPRNQNYGYTF. CDR3 bases: TGTGCCAGCAGCCCAAGAAACCAAAACTATGGCTACACCTTC.

CDR3 coding DNA: TGTGCCAGCAGCCAGGGGGGTGGAAGCGGATACAATGAGCAGTTCTTC. This codes for CASSQGGGSGYNEQFF. The V call is TRBV9, the J call TRBJ2-1, with TRBD1 as a possible D gene (7 bases). CDR1 and CDR2 from the germline V gene are SGDLS and YYNGEE. V lost 4 bases to trimming and J lost 4 bases, with 18 bases between them. The CDR3 runs to 16 residues.

The chain joins TRBV18 to TRBJ2-3, with D possibly being TRBD1 or TRBD2 (5 bases each). The germline gives CDR1 KGHSH, CDR2 LQKENI. Trimming took 4 bases from V and 6 from J, leaving 11 bases between them. The CDR3 length is 13 residues. CDR3 sequence: CASSQGRDDTQYF. CDR3 DNA sequence: TGTGCCAGCTCACAAGGACGGGACGATACGCAGTATTTT.

Here the CDR3 reads CASSRGNTDTQYF. CDR3 DNA sequence: TGTGCCAGCAGCCGGGGCAATACAGATACGCAGTATTTT. V and J are TRBV13 and TRBJ2-3; D may correspond to TRBD1 or TRBD2 (5 bases each). The CDR3 runs 13 residues. Trimming removed 5 bases at V and 3 bases at J, with 9 bases between. Germline values: CDR1 PRHDT, CDR2 FYEKMQ (reference sequence).

This clone has only one observation. The rearrangement joins TRBV10-3 to TRBJ2-3; the D gene is possibly TRBD2 (7 bases). Trimming removed 10 bases from V and 2 bases from J, with 13 bases in between. Germline assignment: CDR1 ENHRY and CDR2 SYGVKD. The CDR3 is 13 amino acids. The CDR3 reads CATGGRLTDTQYF. As DNA, the CDR3 is TGTGCCACCGGGGGGCGGCTCACAGATACGCAGTATTTT.

The genes are TRBV7-4 and TRBJ2-7, with D uncertain. The CDR3 covers 15 residues. The V end lost 3 bases, the J end lost 4 bases, and 16 bases lay between the germline ends. In germline, CDR1 is SGHVT, CDR2 SQSDAQ. The CDR3 coding sequence is TGTGCCAGCAGCTTTTTAGGTGGTAGCAGATACGAGCAGTACTTC. Amino acid sequence: CASSFLGGSRYEQYF.

This clone was detected once. The V gene is TRBV6-5, the J gene TRBJ1-6; D possibly corresponds to TRBD1 (5 bases). The CDR3 runs 15 residues. V gave up 4 bases and J gave up 2 bases, with 9 bases separating them. The germline V gene has CDR1 MNHEY and CDR2 SVGAGI. The CDR3 coding sequence is TGTGCCAGCAGTTCGGGGACCGCCTATAATTCACCCCTCCACTTT. This encodes CASSSGTAYNSPLHF.